Listed below are T cell receptor beta chains from one sample, sequenced in a study of blood T cells in healthy people across ages. MiXCR, applied by TCRdb to the 5' RACE reads, yields one record per CDR3 protein. In the table there are 1.5 million to 2 million distinct CDR3 sequences, just under 50% of which are singletons. Sequenced sample: blood. The source is a woman in her 40s in good health. Both conserved end residues are part of each CDR3. Fields, in order: J gene, clone size, V gene, D gene, CDR3 DNA, CDR3 protein. A D gene is named only where the DNA matches it firmly. Size tells how often a clone was seen (once, few, many) or the class of an expanded clone, and some rows leave it out.

TRBJ1-2,NA,TRBV28,NA,TGTGCCAGCAGCGGCGCCCCTAACTATGGCTACACCTTC,CASSGAPNYGYTF
TRBJ1-4,NA,TRBV2,TRBD1,TGTGCCAGCACACAAGACAGGGGGGGGCGAGAAAAACTGTTTTTT,CASTQDRGGREKLFF
TRBJ2-1,NA,TRBV6-2/TRBV6-3,NA,TGTGCCAGCACACCCACTCTAGTGGGCAATGAGCAGTTCTTC,CASTPTLVGNEQFF
TRBJ2-4,NA,TRBV12-3/TRBV12-4,TRBD1,TGTGCCAGCAGTTGGCCGGGACAGTGGGCCAAAAACATTCAGTACTTC,CASSWPGQWAKNIQYF
TRBJ2-4,NA,TRBV27,TRBD1,TGTGCCAGCAGTGCGCGACAGGGGGCCGACATTCAGTACTTC,CASSARQGADIQYF
TRBJ2-5,NA,TRBV25-1,NA,TGTGCCAGCAGTGATACAAGCACCAGCTTCCAAGAGACCCAGTACTTC,CASSDTSTSFQETQYF
TRBJ2-7,NA,TRBV15,TRBD1,TGTGCCACCAGGGAACAGGGACAGTACGAGCAGTACTTC,CATREQGQYEQYF
TRBJ2-3,NA,TRBV20-1,TRBD1,TGCAGTGCTGGGTCAGACAGGGAAGGCACAGATACGCAGTATTTT,CSAGSDREGTDTQYF
TRBJ2-5,few,TRBV7-2,NA,TGTGCCAGCAGCCGCGTCGGGGACTCGGACCTCGGGGAGACCCAGTACTTC,CASSRVGDSDLGETQYF
TRBJ2-1,NA,TRBV11-2,TRBD1,TGTGCCAGCAGCCCCATTGGGGGATTCGGACAGGGGGGCTTTTTACACAATGAGCAGTTCTTC,CASSPIGGFGQGGFLHNEQFF
TRBJ2-5,many,TRBV10-3,TRBD2,TGTGCCAGCGGGGGACTAGGAGAGACCCAGTACTTC,CASGGLGETQYF
TRBJ2-4,NA,TRBV3-1,TRBD2,TGTGCCAGCAGCCAAGATCTCAGCGGGGGGGGCAAAAACATTCAGTACTTC,CASSQDLSGGGKNIQYF
TRBJ2-3,NA,TRBV7-2,TRBD2,TGTGCCAGCAGCCCTGGGGACCTAGCGGGGGGAGATACGCAGTATTTT,CASSPGDLAGGDTQYF
TRBJ2-5,few,TRBV4-1,TRBD1,TGCGCCAGCAGCCACCTGACAGGGGATGAGACCCAGTACTTC,CASSHLTGDETQYF
TRBJ2-3,few,TRBV29-1,TRBD1,TGCAGCGTTGACCCCACAGGGGTCACAGATACGCAGTATTTT,CSVDPTGVTDTQYF
TRBJ1-1,NA,TRBV10-3,NA,TGTGCCATCAGGGGTTCAGGGGATGGCACTGAAGCTTTCTTT,CAIRGSGDGTEAFF
TRBJ2-1,NA,TRBV10-3,NA,TGTGCCATCAGTGAGGAGGGGACGTCCTACAATGAGCAGTTCTTC,CAISEEGTSYNEQFF
TRBJ2-5,few,TRBV29-1,NA,TGCAGCGTTAAATCGGAAGAGACCCAGTACTTC,CSVKSEETQYF
TRBJ2-7,NA,TRBV6-4,NA,TGTGCCAGCAGTGACTCTACGAGATACGAGCAGTACTTC,CASSDSTRYEQYF
TRBJ2-7,NA,TRBV7-6,TRBD2,TGTGCCAGCAGCCGGGCGGGGGACGAGCAGTACTTC,CASSRAGDEQYF
TRBJ2-5,NA,TRBV20-1,TRBD1,TGCAGTGCTACGGGACAGGGGGCAGAGACCCAGTACTTC,CSATGQGAETQYF
TRBJ2-5,NA,TRBV10-3,TRBD1,TGTGCCATCAGAGCGACAGGGAGCGAGACCCAGTACTTC,CAIRATGSETQYF